Presented here are 4 T cell receptor beta chains from one specimen sequenced in a study of cytomegalovirus exposure and HLA in healthy donors. PCR used 60 Vbeta primers and 13 Jbeta primers. Using immunoSEQ multiplex PCR, the repertoire was profiled, and TCRdb retains in-frame clones only, with some absent. The sample has 200,000 or so clones; approximately 81% are singletons. The material sequenced was PBMCs. These receptors were taken from a young man in good health and CMV-seronegative.

This clone was recorded only once. The chain joins TRBV6-6 to TRBJ2-5; tentatively, D is TRBD2 (6 bases). The V end was cut by 3 bases, the J end by 2 bases, with 10 bases between. Looked up from germline, CDR1 is MNHNY and CDR2 is SVGAGI (reference sequence). This CDR3 is 14 amino acids long. CDR3 DNA: TGTGCCAGCAGTTATCGGGGGAGACAAGAGACCCAGTACTTC. Translating it yields CASSYRGRQETQYF.

The chain uses TRBV5-5 and TRBJ1-2; unclear D gene. V lost 0 bases, J lost 4 bases, and 13 bases lay in between. The CDR3 runs 15 residues. Per the germline V gene, CDR1 is SGHKS and CDR2 is YYEKEE (reference sequence). CDR3 sequence reads: CASSLGPVEVYGYTF. CDR3 sequence (DNA): TGTGCCAGCAGCTTGGGCCCTGTTGAGGTCTATGGCTACACCTTC.

The rearrangement joins TRBV28 to TRBJ2-7; 9 bases line up with TRBD2. CDR1 and CDR2 (germline): MDHEN, SYDVKM. The CDR3 is 15 amino acids. The trim removed 4 bases at V and 4 bases at J, leaving 8 bases unmatched. The CDR3 here is CASSSPAGGPYEQYF. The CDR3 DNA follows: TGTGCCAGCAGTTCGCCCGCGGGGGGGCCATACGAGCAGTACTTC. The full variable domain, in which reference TRBV28 and TRBJ2-7 provide the parts outside the CDR3, is DVKVTQSSRYLVKRTGEKVFLECVQDMDHENMFWYRQDPGLGLRLIYFSYDVKMKEKGDIPEGYSVSREKKERFSLILESASTNQTSMYLCASSSPAGGPYEQYFGPGTRLTVT.

This chain links TRBV4-1 with TRBJ2-3; possible D gene TRBD2, 6 bases. Per the germline V gene, CDR1 is MGHRA and CDR2 is YSYEKL. The CDR3 extends over 14 amino acids. Trimming stripped 4 bases from V and 1 base from J, with 9 bases between. The CDR3 nucleotides are TGCGCCAGCAGCCTGGAGGGAGGCACAGATACGCAGTATTTT. Protein product: CASSLEGGTDTQYF.